Each of the 29 T cell receptor beta chains below was sequenced from the same sample in a study of shared clonotypes between healthy human individuals. Sequencing used immunoSEQ multiplex PCR; TCRdb keeps in-frame clones, though not all of them. The sample includes roughly 1,600,000 clones, approximately 98.5% of them seen just once. Material: naive CD4+ T cells sorted from blood. Sample subset: CD45RA+ positively selected. All receptors come from a man younger than 45 in good health.

As concerns this clone: This same CDR3 is encoded by further DNA sequences in the sample. The CDR3, as DNA: TGTGCCAGCAGCCCCGGGACTAGCGGGGCCTACGAGCAGTACTTC. It encodes CASSPGTSGAYEQYF. The gene calls are TRBV7-9 and TRBJ2-7, with TRBD2 matching over 13 bases. Germline lookup yields CDR1 SEHNR and CDR2 FQNEAQ (reference sequence). The CDR3 totals 15 residues. Trimming at V came to 5 bases and at J to 2 bases, leaving 3 bases not matched to a gene. Drawing the rest from reference TRBV7-9 and TRBJ2-7, the complete variable domain is DTGVSQNPRHKITKRGQNVTFRCDPISEHNRLYWYRQTLGQGPEFLTYFQNEAQLEKSRLLSDRFSAERPKGSFSTLEIQRTEQGDSAMYLCASSPGTSGAYEQYFGPGTRLTVT.

The J gene is TRBJ1-4, the V gene TRBV6-5; possible D gene TRBD1, 5 bases. With 4 bases removed from V and 5 bases from J, the gap between germline ends came to 8 bases. Germline V gene data show CDR1 as MNHEY and CDR2 as SVGAGI. The CDR3 consists of 13 residues. CDR3 region: CASSWDGNEKLFF. CDR3 in DNA: TGTGCCAGCAGTTGGGACGGGAATGAAAAACTGTTTTTT.

V and J are TRBV6-4 and TRBJ2-7, with unresolved D. Germline V CDR1 and CDR2: MRHNA, SNTAGT. V was shortened by 7 bases and J by 0 bases, with 16 bases between the two germline ends. The CDR3 runs to 15 residues. The CDR3 nucleotides are TGTGCCAGCATCACTCATAGGCAGGTCTCCTACGAGCAGTACTTC. Translated, it gives CASITHRQVSYEQYF.

As to this clone: The identical CDR3 is also encoded by other nucleotide sequences in the sample. The chain couples TRBV5-1 to TRBJ2-6, with TRBD1 as a possible D gene (5 bases). The germline V and J ends were trimmed by 1 base and 4 bases, with 9 bases remaining between them. Germline V gene data show CDR1 as SGHRS and CDR2 as YFSETQ. This CDR3 spans 15 amino acids. The CDR3 loop is CASSLLGAGANVLTF. The CDR3 nucleotides read TGCGCCAGCAGCTTGCTAGGGGCCGGGGCCAACGTCCTGACTTTC.

This clone was counted once. V is TRBV11-2 and J is TRBJ1-4; 10 nucleotides align to TRBD1. This CDR3 has 15 amino acids. V trimming: 5 bases; J trimming: 8 bases; junction bases outside the gene matches: 8. The germline CDR1 and CDR2 sequences are SGHAT and FQNNGV. CDR3 amino acids: CASSPDRGRTEKLFF. The DNA for the CDR3 is TGTGCCAGCAGCCCGGACAGGGGGAGAACGGAAAAACTGTTTTTT.

The V and J genes are TRBV7-6 and TRBJ2-3, with 12 bases identical to TRBD2. This CDR3 is 18 amino acids long. Unmatched junction bases numbered 17, after V lost 5 bases and J lost 8 bases. Germline CDR1 SGHVS, CDR2 FNYEAQ. The CDR3 region is CASSNPIGLAGNQGTQYF. The CDR3 DNA is TGTGCCAGCAGCAACCCCATTGGACTAGCGGGAAATCAGGGTACGCAGTATTTT. The whole variable domain, filled in from reference TRBV7-6 and TRBJ2-3, reads GAGVSQSPRYKVTKRGQDVALRCDPISGHVSLYWYRQALGQGPEFLTYFNYEAQQDKSGLPNDRFSAERPEGSISTLTIQRTEQRDSAMYRCASSNPIGLAGNQGTQYFGPGTRLTVL.

V and J are TRBV19 and TRBJ2-1; TRBD2 matches 14 bases. CDR1 LNHDA and CDR2 SQIVND come from the germline V gene (reference sequence). After removal of 6 bases from V and 8 bases from J, the junction contained 12 bases not matched to a gene. The CDR3 consists of 17 residues. In DNA, the CDR3 is TGTGCCAGTAGATCGATTCGGACTAGCGGGAGGCCGGATGAGCAGTTCTTC. It translates to CASRSIRTSGRPDEQFF.

This chain uses TRBV7-9 with TRBJ2-7; the match to TRBD2 covers 13 bases. The CDR3 has 16 residues. V lost 7 bases and J lost 5; bases outside the gene matches: 11. Germline CDR1 reads SEHNR; CDR2 reads FQNEAQ (reference sequence). The CDR3 DNA reads TGTGCCAGCACCAGGATTGGGACTAGCGGGATAAACGAGCAGTACTTC. This sequence encodes CASTRIGTSGINEQYF.

The chain uses TRBV25-1 and TRBJ2-5; 7 bases agree with TRBD1. CDR3 length: 15 amino acids. Germline CDR1 is MGHDK and CDR2 is SYGVNS. Trimming removed 4 bases from V and 2 bases from J; junction bases left unmatched: 7. CDR3 in amino acids: CASSARQGWQETQYF. CDR3 DNA sequence: TGTGCCAGCAGTGCCCGACAGGGATGGCAAGAGACCCAGTACTTC.

This chain connects TRBV14 to TRBJ2-7, with 8 bases aligning to TRBD2. The V gene's germline CDR1 is SGHDN and CDR2 FVKESK. J gave up 1 base and V 9 bases, and 11 bases lay outside the gene matches. The CDR3 has 15 residues. Here the CDR3 reads CASRPSGSGSYEQYF. CDR3 in DNA: TGTGCCAGTAGACCGAGCGGGAGTGGTTCCTACGAGCAGTACTTC.

The rearrangement uses TRBV5-1 and TRBJ1-1, with 9 bases aligning to TRBD1. V was pared by 4 bases and J by 1 base, with 5 bases of the junction left unmatched. Germline values: CDR1 SGHRS, CDR2 YFSETQ. The CDR3 runs to 15 residues. The DNA of the CDR3 is TGCGCCAGCAGCCAAAACAGGGGGCCGAACACTGAAGCTTTCTTT. This codes for CASSQNRGPNTEAFF. Full variable domain (remainder filled in from reference TRBV5-1 and TRBJ1-1): KAGVTQTPRYLIKTRGQQVTLSCSPISGHRSVSWYQQTPGQGLQFLFEYFSETQRNKGNFPGRFSGRQFSNSRSEMNVSTLELGDSALYLCASSQNRGPNTEAFFGQGTRLTVV.

V gene TRBV5-4 combines with J gene TRBJ1-5; perhaps TRBD1 as D (5 bases). The V gene's germline CDR1 is SGHNT and CDR2 YYREEE (reference sequence). Trimming took 3 bases from V and 0 from J, leaving 7 bases between them. There are 14 residues in the CDR3. The CDR3 sequence: CASSYQGSNQPQHF. The CDR3, as DNA: TGTGCCAGCAGCTACCAGGGTAGCAATCAGCCCCAGCATTTT.

The chain joins TRBV19 to TRBJ1-2; 10 bases align to TRBD1. CDR1 is LNHDA, CDR2 SQIVND, per germline (reference sequence). This CDR3 contains 16 residues. Unmatched junction bases numbered 16, after V lost 6 bases and J lost 9 bases. As DNA, the CDR3 is TGTGCCAGTAGCAATCATTGGGCCGGGACAGGGGTTCGCTACACCTTC. It translates to CASSNHWAGTGVRYTF.

This rearrangement joins TRBV7-2 to TRBJ1-1; no firm D call. The CDR3 consists of 14 residues. The V gene's germline CDR1 is SGHTA and CDR2 FQGNSA. The V end was cut by 3 bases, the J end by 5 bases, with 13 bases between. CDR3 coding DNA: TGTGCCAGCAGCTTCCACCTCGGAGTGACTGAAGCTTTCTTT. The encoded protein is CASSFHLGVTEAFF.

This rearrangement joins TRBV30 to TRBJ2-7; 7 bases match TRBD2. Germline V gene lookup returns CDR1 GTSNPN and CDR2 SVGIG (reference sequence). Trimming at V came to 0 bases and at J to 3 bases, leaving 11 bases not matched to a gene. The CDR3 runs 16 residues. The CDR3: CAWSVPWEGFIYEQYF. The CDR3 coding sequence is TGTGCCTGGAGTGTACCCTGGGAGGGGTTTATCTACGAGCAGTACTTC.

This chain uses TRBV5-1 with TRBJ2-1; no clear D. The germline V gene has CDR1 SGHRS and CDR2 YFSETQ. This CDR3 is 12 amino acids long. The V and J ends lost 2 bases and 8 bases respectively, with 8 bases between them. CDR3 region: CASSLVVHEQFF. The CDR3 DNA reads TGCGCCAGCAGCTTAGTAGTTCATGAGCAGTTCTTC.

DNA for the CDR3: TGTGCCAGCTCACTATTGGGGGCGGACGGCGGACAGCCCCAGCATTTT. Translating gives CASSLLGADGGQPQHF. This chain links TRBV18 with TRBJ1-5; possible D gene TRBD1, 6 bases. CDR3 length: 16 amino acids. V lost 4 bases, J lost 7 bases, and 20 bases lay in between. Per germline, CDR1 KGHSH and CDR2 LQKENI.

The chain combines TRBV14 with TRBJ2-7; TRBD2 matches 7 bases. Looked up from germline, CDR1 is SGHDN and CDR2 is FVKESK. Trimming took 4 bases from V and 6 from J; bases not matched to a gene: 9. The CDR3 covers 14 residues. Here the CDR3 DNA reads TGTGCCAGCAGCCTTCGGGGAGGGCTCGGCGAGCAGTACTTC. Translating gives CASSLRGGLGEQYF.

The chain links TRBV14 to TRBJ2-7; 7 bases match TRBD2. The germline gives CDR1 SGHDN, CDR2 FVKESK. The V gene end was trimmed by 5 bases and the J gene end by 0 bases; junction bases not matched to a gene: 7. The CDR3 consists of 15 residues. The CDR3 bases are TGTGCCAGCAGCAAAGGACTAGTTGCCTCCTACGAGCAGTACTTC. It specifies CASSKGLVASYEQYF.

This clone was seen only once. The genes are TRBV4-1 and TRBJ2-7, with D possibly matching TRBD2 (6 bases). The CDR3 sequence is 15 residues long. Germline V gene sequence: CDR1 MGHRA, CDR2 YSYEKL. The V end lost 2 bases, the J end lost 0 bases, and 11 bases lay between the germline ends. The CDR3 nucleotides read TGCGCCAGCAGCCAATCTAGCGTAAGCTCCTACGAGCAGTACTTC. Amino acids: CASSQSSVSSYEQYF.

This sequence joins TRBV7-9 and TRBJ2-5; TRBD2 agrees at 11 bases. The CDR3 contains 15 residues. Germline V gene data show CDR1 as SEHNR and CDR2 as FQNEAQ (reference sequence). J was trimmed by 5 bases and V by 5 bases; bases with no gene match: 7. In DNA, the CDR3 is TGTGCCAGCAGCCTAGGGACTAGCGGCCCTGAGACCCAGTACTTC. This sequence encodes CASSLGTSGPETQYF.

The gene calls are TRBV9 and TRBJ2-2; D tentatively reads TRBD1 or TRBD2 (5 bases each). The CDR3 has 13 amino acids. The germline V gene has CDR1 SGDLS and CDR2 YYNGEE. The V gene lost 1 base and the J gene lost 7 bases, with 8 bases spanning the gap. Written as DNA, the CDR3 is TGTGCCAGCAGCGTAATGAGGGGCGGGGAGCTGTTTTTT. It yields the protein CASSVMRGGELFF. The whole variable domain, remainder taken from reference TRBV9 and TRBJ2-2, is DSGVTQTPKHLITATGQRVTLRCSPRSGDLSVYWYQQSLDQGLQFLIQYYNGEERAKGNILERFSAQQFPDLHSELNLSSLELGDSALYFCASSVMRGGELFFGEGSRLTVL.

As for this clone: Within the sample, other DNA sequences also encode this same CDR3. The CDR3 DNA reads as TGTGCCAGTAGTATACGTAGCGGGATTTACGAGCAGTACTTC. Its translation: CASSIRSGIYEQYF. The gene calls are TRBV19 and TRBJ2-7, with 8 nucleotides matching TRBD2. Per germline, CDR1 LNHDA and CDR2 SQIVND (reference sequence). J was trimmed by 4 bases and V by 2 bases; bases with no gene match: 4. This CDR3 spans 14 amino acids.

The rearrangement uses TRBV11-3 and TRBJ2-3, with TRBD2 identical over 12 bases. CDR1 and CDR2 (germline): SGHNT, YENEEA. The trim removed 5 bases at V and 4 bases at J, leaving 13 bases unmatched. This CDR3 region has 18 residues. The DNA for the CDR3 is TGTGCCAGCAGCGCCCTCCGACTAGCGGGAGAGGCAGCAGATACGCAGTATTTT. Protein: CASSALRLAGEAADTQYF.

The chain is built from TRBV19 and TRBJ2-3; D is perhaps TRBD2 (5 bases). V gave up 7 bases and J gave up 3 bases, with 14 bases separating them. The CDR3 sequence is 14 residues long. CDR1 is LNHDA, CDR2 SQIVND, per germline (reference sequence). CDR3 in DNA: TGTGCCAGTACCGAAGACTACGGGACAGATACGCAGTATTTT. This sequence encodes CASTEDYGTDTQYF.

This chain links TRBV18 with TRBJ2-5; a weak D match, TRBD2 (5 bases). Germline V gives CDR1 KGHSH, CDR2 LQKENI. V gave up 2 bases and J gave up 5 bases, with 12 bases separating them. The CDR3 contains 14 residues. The CDR3 region is CASSPYGVRETQYF. CDR3 bases: TGTGCCAGCTCACCATACGGGGTGAGGGAGACCCAGTACTTC.

This chain uses TRBV5-1 with TRBJ2-1, with 7 bases fitting TRBD2. CDR1 is SGHRS, CDR2 YFSETQ, per germline. This CDR3 contains 14 residues. Trimming removed 7 bases from V and 2 bases from J; junction bases left unmatched: 6. The CDR3 loop is CASGREPTYNEQFF. The CDR3 region has the DNA TGCGCCAGCGGGCGGGAGCCCACCTACAATGAGCAGTTCTTC.

The genes are TRBV2 and TRBJ2-1; 9 positions agree with TRBD2. This CDR3 region has 16 residues. CDR1 and CDR2 from the germline V gene are SNHLY and FYNNEI. With V trimmed by 6 bases and J by 6 bases, 12 bases remained unmatched. The CDR3 DNA reads TGTGCCAGCAGATCCTACTCCAGACTAGCGGCCAATGAGCAGTTCTTC. Translation: CASRSYSRLAANEQFF.

About this clone itself: The junction does not match germline at one end; this may be a read error. The rearrangement joins TRBV18 to TRBJ1-1, with TRBD1 matching 7 bases. The CDR3 sequence is 17 residues long. Germline V gives CDR1 KGHSH, CDR2 LQKENI. CDR3 in DNA: TGTGCCAGCCCACCGGAAGGAATACAGGGGAGGAACACTGAAGCTTTCTTT. Translating it yields CASPPEGIQGRNTEAFF.